A selection of T cell receptor beta chains follows, all from one sample in a study of shared clonotypes between healthy human individuals. The protocol was immunoSEQ multiplex PCR, while the TCRdb copy is restricted to in-frame clones and leaves out a portion. The sample consists of 1,400,000 or so clones, roughly 98.5% of them appearing once. The sample consisted of naive CD4+ T cells sorted from blood. The source of these receptors is a man in his thirties or forties in good health. The CDR3 runs from the conserved cysteine through the conserved F or W. A D gene is named only where the DNA matches it firmly. The size entry is marked missing in some rows and otherwise reads once, few, many or a size class.

D gene	CDR3 length	J gene	clone size	V gene	CDR3 protein	CDR3 DNA
TRBD2	18	TRBJ2-1	once	TRBV6-4	CASSDSNWLAGSYNEQFF	TGTGCCAGCAGTGACTCGAATTGGCTAGCGGGCTCCTACAATGAGCAGTTCTTC
-	13	TRBJ2-5	once	TRBV19	CASSIQVLETQYF	TGTGCCAGTAGTATTCAAGTCTTAGAGACCCAGTACTTC
TRBD1	16	TRBJ2-4	-	TRBV5-1	CASSHRTGVTKNIQYF	TGCGCCAGCAGTCATCGGACAGGGGTCACCAAAAACATTCAGTACTTC
-	15	TRBJ1-3	-	TRBV2	CASRKQESSGNTIYF	TGTGCCAGCAGAAAACAGGAGAGCTCCGGAAACACCATATATTTT
-	12	TRBJ2-4	-	TRBV5-4	CASSSDANIQYF	TGTGCCAGCAGCTCGGACGCAAACATTCAGTACTTC
TRBD1	14	TRBJ1-3	-	TRBV29-1	CSVERTGAGNTIYF	TGCAGCGTTGAAAGGACAGGGGCTGGAAACACCATATATTTT
TRBD2	12	TRBJ2-1	-	TRBV30	CAWTSGGNEQFF	TGTGCCTGGACTAGCGGGGGAAATGAGCAGTTCTTC
TRBD1	15	TRBJ2-1	-	TRBV10-2	CASSVGTGDYNEQFF	TGCGCCAGCAGTGTCGGGACAGGCGATTACAATGAGCAGTTCTTC
TRBD1	15	TRBJ1-2	-	TRBV7-2	CASSLVVRGLNGYTF	TGTGCCAGCAGCTTAGTAGTCAGGGGGCTGAATGGCTACACCTTC
-	15	TRBJ2-3	-	TRBV29-1	CSVGGVSGPTDTQYF	TGCAGCGTTGGGGGCGTAAGCGGACCCACAGATACGCAGTATTTT
TRBD1	13	TRBJ2-7	-	TRBV5-1	CASSRDRVNEQYF	TGCGCCAGCAGCCGGGACAGGGTAAACGAGCAGTACTTC
-	13	TRBJ1-5	-	TRBV30	CAWSVGDYQPQHF	TGTGCCTGGAGTGTAGGGGATTATCAGCCCCAGCATTTT
-	18	TRBJ1-4	-	TRBV5-1	CASSPQVGGRPTNEKLFF	TGCGCCAGCAGCCCCCAGGTTGGGGGGCGACCAACTAATGAAAAACTGTTTTTT
TRBD2	17	TRBJ2-3	-	TRBV11-2	CASSPGLAITSTDTQYF	TGTGCCAGCAGCCCGGGACTAGCGATCACTAGCACAGATACGCAGTATTTT
TRBD1	15	TRBJ1-4	-	TRBV5-1	CASSLTGTGSEKLFF	TGCGCCAGCAGCTTGACCGGGACAGGGTCTGAAAAACTGTTTTTT
-	17	TRBJ2-5	-	TRBV9	CASSVVYGPVPQETQYF	TGTGCCAGCAGCGTAGTATATGGCCCGGTACCTCAAGAGACCCAGTACTTC
-	14	TRBJ1-1	few	TRBV9	CASSVVWGRTEAFF	TGTGCCAGCAGCGTAGTGTGGGGACGAACTGAAGCTTTCTTT
TRBD2	16	TRBJ2-7	-	TRBV5-5	CASSFLSGTSGYEQYF	TGTGCCAGCAGCTTTCTTTCCGGGACTAGCGGCTACGAGCAGTACTTC
TRBD2	17	TRBJ2-1	once	TRBV4-1	CASSSLSGTSVYNEQFF	TGCGCCAGCAGCTCGCTTTCCGGGACTAGCGTTTACAATGAGCAGTTCTTC
-	16	TRBJ2-5	-	TRBV4-2	CASSQALTTSQETQYF	TGTGCCAGCAGCCAAGCCTTGACGACCTCTCAAGAGACCCAGTACTTC
-	13	TRBJ1-2	-	TRBV5-1	CASSLGMVYGYTF	TGCGCCAGCAGCTTGGGCATGGTCTATGGCTACACCTTC
TRBD2	15	TRBJ2-1	-	TRBV5-1	CASSFVASGDNEQFF	TGCGCCAGCAGCTTCGTCGCTAGCGGCGACAATGAGCAGTTCTTC
TRBD2	17	TRBJ2-7	once	TRBV5-1	CASSLAGRSRQTYEQYF	TGCGCCAGCAGCTTGGCCGGGAGGTCGCGCCAGACCTACGAGCAGTACTTC
TRBD1	15	TRBJ2-7	-	TRBV7-7	CASSLAGTGSYEQYF	TGTGCCAGCAGCTTAGCGGGGACAGGGTCCTACGAGCAGTACTTC
TRBD2	14	TRBJ2-7	-	TRBV7-2	CASSTSGWGYEQYF	TGTGCCAGCAGCACTAGCGGCTGGGGGTACGAGCAGTACTTC
-	17	TRBJ2-2	-	TRBV5-1	CASSFKGTGTTLGELFF	TGCGCCAGCAGCTTTAAAGGGACCGGGACAACACTCGGGGAGCTGTTTTTT
-	11	TRBJ2-5	-	TRBV30	CAWRAVQVQYF	TGTGCCTGGAGAGCGGTTCAGGTCCAGTACTTC
-	18	TRBJ2-7	-	TRBV11-2	CASSLVHSGGIGSYEQYF	TGTGCCAGCAGCTTAGTTCATTCTGGCGGGATAGGCTCCTACGAGCAGTACTTC
TRBD1	12	TRBJ2-5	-	TRBV19	CASSDRGETQYF	TGTGCCAGTAGCGACAGGGGGGAGACCCAGTACTTC
-	13	TRBJ2-7	-	TRBV7-2	CASSLRLANEQYF	TGTGCCAGCAGCTTAAGGCTGGCTAACGAGCAGTACTTC
-	14	TRBJ2-2	-	TRBV18	CASSPSLGTGELFF	TGTGCCAGCTCACCATCTCTGGGGACCGGGGAGCTGTTTTTT
-	13	TRBJ2-7	-	TRBV21-1	CASSKSSSYEQYF	TGTGCCAGCAGCAAATCGAGCTCCTACGAGCAGTACTTC
TRBD2	16	TRBJ2-2	-	TRBV7-3	CASSAGTSGSGGELFF	TGTGCCAGCAGCGCGGGGACTAGCGGGAGTGGCGGGGAGCTGTTTTTT
-	11	TRBJ2-7	-	TRBV19	CATTGVHEQYF	TGTGCCACGACCGGGGTCCACGAGCAGTACTTC
TRBD2	19	TRBJ2-7	-	TRBV27	CASKQWGLAGENPYYEQYF	TGTGCCAGCAAGCAATGGGGACTAGCGGGTGAAAACCCCTACTACGAGCAGTACTTC
-	16	TRBJ2-7	-	TRBV7-8	CASSLASRAPLYEQYF	TGTGCCAGCAGCTTAGCGTCCCGGGCCCCCCTTTACGAGCAGTACTTC
-	13	TRBJ1-2	-	TRBV18	CASSPGSLYGYTF	TGTGCCAGCTCACCGGGCAGTCTCTATGGCTACACCTTC
-	11	TRBJ2-7	-	TRBV21-1	CASSADYEQYF	TGTGCCAGCAGCGCAGACTACGAGCAGTACTTC
TRBD1	14	TRBJ2-1	-	TRBV5-1	CASREQSTGGEQFF	TGCGCCAGCAGAGAACAATCCACAGGGGGTGAGCAGTTCTTC
-	12	TRBJ2-7	once	TRBV6-6	CASRGSTYEQYF	TGTGCCAGCAGAGGAAGCACCTACGAGCAGTACTTC
-	15	TRBJ2-3	-	TRBV6-5	CASSYFSASTDTQYF	TGTGCCAGCAGTTACTTCAGCGCTAGCACAGATACGCAGTATTTT
-	15	TRBJ2-1	-	TRBV5-1	CASSPREVPYNEQFF	TGCGCCAGCAGCCCAAGGGAGGTCCCCTACAATGAGCAGTTCTTC
-	14	TRBJ2-5	-	TRBV11-2	CASSSRDFQETQYF	TGTGCCAGCAGCAGCCGGGACTTTCAAGAGACCCAGTACTTC
TRBD1	15	TRBJ1-4	-	TRBV5-1	CASSWTGTGREKLFF	TGCGCCAGCAGCTGGACAGGGACAGGCCGGGAAAAACTGTTTTTT
-	15	TRBJ1-3	-	TRBV2	CASSEERGVGNTIYF	TGTGCCAGCAGTGAAGAGCGGGGGGTCGGAAACACCATATATTTT
-	13	TRBJ1-5	-	TRBV7-2	CASSFEGEGPQHF	TGTGCCAGCAGCTTCGAAGGTGAAGGGCCCCAGCATTTT
-	17	TRBJ2-7	-	TRBV10-1	CASSESPQGRSTYEQYF	TGCGCCAGCAGTGAGTCGCCACAGGGGAGGTCCACCTACGAGCAGTACTTC
-	14	TRBJ1-5	-	TRBV5-1	CASSFDPSNQPQHF	TGCGCCAGCAGCTTTGACCCTAGCAATCAGCCCCAGCATTTT
-	14	TRBJ2-7	-	TRBV30	CAWSGKGRGYEQYF	TGTGCCTGGAGTGGTAAGGGGCGCGGGTACGAGCAGTACTTC
TRBD2	15	TRBJ2-7	-	TRBV7-9	CASSLYAGGGYEQYF	TGTGCCAGCAGCTTATATGCGGGAGGGGGCTACGAGCAGTACTTC
TRBD2	17	TRBJ2-7	-	TRBV29-1	CSVEGSFSGGGPGEQYF	TGCAGCGTTGAAGGCAGTTTCTCCGGGGGAGGGCCGGGGGAGCAGTACTTC
-	15	TRBJ2-1	once	TRBV5-6	CASSLGPSGPNEQFF	TGTGCCAGCAGCTTGGGGCCCTCCGGCCCCAATGAGCAGTTCTTC
-	15	TRBJ2-2	-	TRBV9	CASSVVGVNTGELFF	TGTGCCAGCAGCGTAGTCGGAGTTAACACCGGGGAGCTGTTTTTT
TRBD2	16	TRBJ2-2	-	TRBV19	CASSTLAGGNTGELFF	TGTGCCAGTAGTACCCTAGCGGGAGGAAACACCGGGGAGCTGTTTTTT
-	16	TRBJ2-3	-	TRBV21-1	CASSTGLAGVADTQYF	TGTGCCAGCAGCACAGGACTAGCGGGAGTCGCAGATACGCAGTATTTT